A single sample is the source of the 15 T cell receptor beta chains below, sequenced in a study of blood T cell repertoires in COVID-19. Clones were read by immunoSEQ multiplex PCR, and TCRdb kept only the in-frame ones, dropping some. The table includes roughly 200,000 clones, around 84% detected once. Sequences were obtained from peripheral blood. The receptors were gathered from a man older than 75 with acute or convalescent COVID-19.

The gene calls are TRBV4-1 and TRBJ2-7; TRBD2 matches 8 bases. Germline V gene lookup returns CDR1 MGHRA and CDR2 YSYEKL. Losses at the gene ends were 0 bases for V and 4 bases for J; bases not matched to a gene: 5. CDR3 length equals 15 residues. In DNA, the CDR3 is TGCGCCAGCAGCCAAGAGAGGCTAGCGGGTTACGAGCAGTACGTC. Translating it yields CASSQERLAGYEQYV.

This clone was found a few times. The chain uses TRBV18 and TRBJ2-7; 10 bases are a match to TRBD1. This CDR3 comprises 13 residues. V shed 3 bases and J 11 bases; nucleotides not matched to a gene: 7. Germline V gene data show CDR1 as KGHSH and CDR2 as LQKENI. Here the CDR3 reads CASSPPGTGVKYF. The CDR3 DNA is TGTGCCAGCTCACCGCCGGGGACAGGGGTCAAGTACTTC.

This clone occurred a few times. CDR3 loop: CASSSPTGLGGYTF. The CDR3 DNA reads TGTGCCAGCAGCTCCCCAACAGGGTTGGGTGGCTACACCTTC. This chain links TRBV5-4 with TRBJ1-2, with a weak D call TRBD1 (6 bases). The germline V and J ends were trimmed by 3 bases and 7 bases, with 16 bases remaining between them. The CDR3 is 14 amino acids. CDR1 and CDR2 from the germline V gene are SGHNT and YYREEE (reference sequence).

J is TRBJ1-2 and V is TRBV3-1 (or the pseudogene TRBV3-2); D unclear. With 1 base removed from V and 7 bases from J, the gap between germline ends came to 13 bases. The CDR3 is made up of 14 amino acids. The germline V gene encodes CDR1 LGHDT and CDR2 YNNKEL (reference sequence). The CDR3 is CASSQADRGLGYTF. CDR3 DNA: TGTGCCAGCAGCCAAGCCGACCGAGGGCTTGGCTACACCTTC.

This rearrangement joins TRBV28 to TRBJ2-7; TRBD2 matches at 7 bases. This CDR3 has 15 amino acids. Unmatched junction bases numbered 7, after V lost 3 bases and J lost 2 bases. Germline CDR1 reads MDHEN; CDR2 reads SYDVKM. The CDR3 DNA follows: TGTGCCAGCAGTTTGTTGGCTAGCGGTGCCTACGAGCAGTACTTC. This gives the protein CASSLLASGAYEQYF.

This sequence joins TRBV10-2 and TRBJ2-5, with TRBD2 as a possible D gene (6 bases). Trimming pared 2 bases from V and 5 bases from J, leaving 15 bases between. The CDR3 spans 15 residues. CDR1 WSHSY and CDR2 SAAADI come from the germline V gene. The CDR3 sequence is CASSETGVNVETQYF. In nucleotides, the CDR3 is TGCGCCAGCAGTGAGACGGGAGTAAATGTCGAGACCCAGTACTTC.

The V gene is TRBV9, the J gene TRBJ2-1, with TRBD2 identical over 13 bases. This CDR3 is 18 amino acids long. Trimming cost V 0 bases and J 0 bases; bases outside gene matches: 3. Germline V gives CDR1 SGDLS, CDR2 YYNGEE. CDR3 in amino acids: CASSVEGLAGSSYNEQFF. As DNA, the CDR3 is TGTGCCAGCAGCGTAGAGGGACTAGCGGGAAGCTCCTACAATGAGCAGTTCTTC.

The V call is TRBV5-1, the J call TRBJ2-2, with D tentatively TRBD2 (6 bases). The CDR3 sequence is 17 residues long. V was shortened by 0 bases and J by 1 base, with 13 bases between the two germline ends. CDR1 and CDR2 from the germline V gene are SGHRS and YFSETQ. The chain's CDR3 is CASSLVAGRGNTGELFF. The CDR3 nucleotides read TGCGCCAGCAGCTTGGTGGCGGGACGGGGGAACACCGGGGAGCTGTTTTTT.

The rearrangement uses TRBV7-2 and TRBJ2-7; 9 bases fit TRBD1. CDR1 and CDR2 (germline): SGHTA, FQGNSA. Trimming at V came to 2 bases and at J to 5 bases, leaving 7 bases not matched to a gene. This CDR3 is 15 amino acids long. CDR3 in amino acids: CASSLNRGDRDEQYF. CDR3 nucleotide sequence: TGTGCCAGCAGCTTAAATAGGGGGGACAGGGACGAGCAGTACTTC.

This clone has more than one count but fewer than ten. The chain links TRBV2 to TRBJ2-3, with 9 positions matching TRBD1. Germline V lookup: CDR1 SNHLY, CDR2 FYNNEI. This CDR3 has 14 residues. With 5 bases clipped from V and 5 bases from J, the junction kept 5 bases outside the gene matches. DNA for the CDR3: TGTGCCAGCAGTCTACAGGGGGCGCAAGATACGCAGTATTTT. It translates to CASSLQGAQDTQYF.

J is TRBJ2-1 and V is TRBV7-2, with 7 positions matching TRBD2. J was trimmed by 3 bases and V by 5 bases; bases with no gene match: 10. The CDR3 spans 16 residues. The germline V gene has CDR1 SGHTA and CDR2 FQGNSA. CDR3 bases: TGTGCCAGCAGCGCGCCGGGACTAACGGGCTACAATGAGCAGTTCTTC. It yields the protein CASSAPGLTGYNEQFF.

CDR3 nucleotides: TGTGCCAGCAGTTACGGGGGGGCGGTCGAGCAGTACGTC. Protein sequence: CASSYGGAVEQYV. This chain uses TRBV6-6 with TRBJ2-7, with D maybe TRBD2 (7 bases). The CDR3 totals 13 residues. V lost 2 bases and J lost 6, with 11 bases in between. CDR1 is MNHNY, CDR2 SVGAGI, per germline (reference sequence).

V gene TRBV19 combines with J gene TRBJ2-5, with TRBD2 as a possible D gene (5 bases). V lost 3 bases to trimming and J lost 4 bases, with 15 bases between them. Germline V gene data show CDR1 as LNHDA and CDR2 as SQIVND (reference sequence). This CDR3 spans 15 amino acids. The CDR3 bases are TGTGCCAGTAGTATTTCGACTACCCACATAGAGACCCAGTACTTC. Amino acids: CASSISTTHIETQYF.

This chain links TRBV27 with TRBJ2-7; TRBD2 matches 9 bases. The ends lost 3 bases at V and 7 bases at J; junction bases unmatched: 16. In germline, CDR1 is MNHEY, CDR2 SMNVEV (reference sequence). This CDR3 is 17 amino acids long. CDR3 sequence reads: CASSLSAPLAGVGEQYF. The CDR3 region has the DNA TGTGCCAGCAGTTTGTCCGCCCCATTAGCGGGAGTGGGGGAGCAGTACTTC.

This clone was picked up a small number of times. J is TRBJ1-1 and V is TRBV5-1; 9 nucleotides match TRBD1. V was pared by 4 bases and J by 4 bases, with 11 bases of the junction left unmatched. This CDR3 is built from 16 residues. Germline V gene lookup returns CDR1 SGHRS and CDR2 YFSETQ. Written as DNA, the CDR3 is TGCGCCAGCAGCATCAATCCGGGACAGGGTCCCACTGAAGCTTTCTTT. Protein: CASSINPGQGPTEAFF.